A selection of T cell receptor beta chains follows, all from one sample in a study of T-cell reconstitution after alpha-beta-depleted transplantation in children. TCRdb itself ran the PCR reads through MiXCR, one entry per CDR3 protein. The table has 250,000 to 300,000 distinct CDR3 sequences, over 9.5% seen once; the top ten hold 7.5%. The sequences come from PBMCs, collected before TCRalphabeta/CD19-depleted stem cell transplant. These receptors came from a boy in the first two years of life with acute myeloid leukemia, due to receive a stem cell transplant. CDR3s include the opening cysteine and the closing phenylalanine or tryptophan. A D gene is named only where the DNA matches it firmly. The size field is filled for only some rows; it gives once, few, many or a size class.

size	D	V	J	DNA	CDR3
many	TRBD1	TRBV4-3	TRBJ1-1	TGCGCCAGCAGCCAAGACGACAGGGTGAACACTGAAGCTTTCTTT	CASSQDDRVNTEAFF
many	-	TRBV29-1	TRBJ2-3	TGCAGCGTTGAATGGACTTTCACAGATACGCAGTATTTT	CSVEWTFTDTQYF
-	TRBD2	TRBV29-1	TRBJ2-1	TGCAGCGTTGGGAGCGGGGTGGGGAATGAGCAGTTCTTC	CSVGSGVGNEQFF
many	TRBD1	TRBV12-3/TRBV12-4	TRBJ1-5	TGTGCCAGCAGTTCTCCCGGGGAGGGGGCAAATCAGCCCCAGCATTTT	CASSSPGEGANQPQHF
-	-	TRBV30	TRBJ2-3	TGTGCCTGGAGAGCCAGCCCAGATACGCAGTATTTT	CAWRASPDTQYF
many	-	TRBV15	TRBJ1-3	TGTGCCACCAGCAGAGAGGCTGACAGTTCCTCTGGAAACACCATATATTTT	CATSREADSSSGNTIYF
many	TRBD1	TRBV6-5	TRBJ1-2	TGTGCCAGCAGTTACTGGGACAGCGAACATCGGTATGGCTACACCTTC	CASSYWDSEHRYGYTF
many	TRBD2	TRBV20-1	TRBJ2-5	TGCAGTGCTAGTCTAGCGGGAAGTAGAGAGACCCAGTACTTC	CSASLAGSRETQYF
many	TRBD1	TRBV28	TRBJ1-1	TGTGCCAGCAGTAGGGGGACAGGGCGCTGGAACACTGAAGCTTTCTTT	CASSRGTGRWNTEAFF
many	-	TRBV4-3	TRBJ2-7	TGCGCCAGCAGCCAAGATCCGGGAGTTACCCTAGAGCAGTACTTC	CASSQDPGVTLEQYF
many	TRBD1	TRBV12-3/TRBV12-4	TRBJ2-7	TGTGCCAGCAGTCGGGACAGGGGAGACGAGCAGTACTTC	CASSRDRGDEQYF
-	-	TRBV6-1	TRBJ1-5	TGTGCCAGCGGGGAGCCTTATAGCAATCAGCCCCAGCATTTT	CASGEPYSNQPQHF
few	-	TRBV29-1	TRBJ2-1	TGCAGCGTTGATTACTGGGGGAGAGAGCAGTTCTTC	CSVDYWGREQFF
-	TRBD1	TRBV6-1	TRBJ2-2	TGTGCCAGCAGTGACCACAGGGGGCGGAACACCGGGGAGCTGTTTTTT	CASSDHRGRNTGELFF
many	TRBD2	TRBV18	TRBJ2-3	TGTGCCAGCTCACCCCCTAGAGCGGGGGCGGGAGATACGCAGTATTTT	CASSPPRAGAGDTQYF
few	-	TRBV12-3/TRBV12-4	TRBJ2-7	TGTGCCAGCAGTTTATATCCGAACTCCTACGAGCAGTACTTC	CASSLYPNSYEQYF
many	TRBD1	TRBV28	TRBJ2-7	TGTGCCAGCAGCCGAGACAGGGGTCTGTCCTACGAGCAGTACTTC	CASSRDRGLSYEQYF
few	TRBD1	TRBV28	TRBJ2-7	TGTGCCAGCAGTTCTTATCCCCTGGGACAGGGGAGCTCCTACGAGCAGTACTTC	CASSSYPLGQGSSYEQYF
many	-	TRBV7-9	TRBJ1-2	TGTGCCAGCAGCTTACCCGACAACTATGGCTACACCTTC	CASSLPDNYGYTF
-	-	TRBV6-5	TRBJ2-5	TGTGCCAGCAGTTACCGGCCAGGGGAGACCCAGTGCTTC	CASSYRPGETQCF
many	-	TRBV29-1	TRBJ1-5	TGCAGCGTTGTGACAGGCATCAATCAGCCCCAGCATTTT	CSVVTGINQPQHF
many	TRBD2	TRBV20-1	TRBJ2-4	TGCAGTGCTACGGGACTAGCGGGAGCCAAAAACATTCAGTACTTC	CSATGLAGAKNIQYF
many	-	TRBV7-9	TRBJ1-2	TGTGCCAGCAGCCGAGAGTCGGGGGGATCTAACTATGGCTACACCTTC	CASSRESGGSNYGYTF
many	TRBD2	TRBV6-5	TRBJ2-7	TGTGCCAGCAGAGGACTAGCAAGGAGCTACGAGCAGTACTTC	CASRGLARSYEQYF
-	TRBD1	TRBV6-5	TRBJ2-7	TGTGCCAGCAGTTCGACAGGGGGGGCGTCCTACGAGCAGTACTTC	CASSSTGGASYEQYF
many	-	TRBV7-7	TRBJ2-3	TGTGCTAGCAGCTCGGTACAAGGCTTCACAGATACGCAGTATTTT	CASSSVQGFTDTQYF
many	TRBD1	TRBV29-1	TRBJ1-4	TGCAGCGTTGAAGAGGGGGGGACAGGAGAAAAACTGTTTTTT	CSVEEGGTGEKLFF
many	-	TRBV5-1	TRBJ2-7	TGCGCCAGCAGCAGCCGGGACAAAACCTACGAGCAGTACTTC	CASSSRDKTYEQYF
many	TRBD1	TRBV7-3	TRBJ2-7	TGTGCCATCCCAACAGGGGTGACCTACGAGCAGTACTTC	CAIPTGVTYEQYF
-	-	TRBV6-1	TRBJ1-1	TGTGCCAGCAGTGCCCGAGGGACGGGGACTGAAGCTTTCTTT	CASSARGTGTEAFF
many	-	TRBV12-3/TRBV12-4	TRBJ1-5	TGTGCCAGCAGTTTAGTTGGGGGCGCGAGACAGCCCCAGCATTTT	CASSLVGGARQPQHF
many	TRBD1	TRBV5-4	TRBJ2-5	TGTGCCAGCAGCTGGGGACAGGGGCAAGAGACCCAGTACTTC	CASSWGQGQETQYF
many	-	TRBV9	TRBJ2-3	TGTGCCAGCAGCGTAGGATCGCGCACAGATACGCAGTATTTT	CASSVGSRTDTQYF
few	-	TRBV12-3/TRBV12-4	TRBJ1-1	TGTGCCAGCAGCCGCTGGGCATGGGGAGACGCTTTCTTT	CASSRWAWGDAFF
many	-	TRBV5-1	TRBJ2-7	TGCGCCAGCGCTTGGGACTTCCTTCCCTACGAGCAGTACTTC	CASAWDFLPYEQYF
many	-	TRBV6-5	TRBJ2-3	TGTGCCAGCAGTTATGGACTCGCCTCAGATACGCAGTATTTT	CASSYGLASDTQYF
few	-	TRBV7-2	TRBJ2-2	TGTGCCAGCAGCCCCCCGGGTAGCGGCGACACCGGGGAGCTGTTTTTT	CASSPPGSGDTGELFF
many	TRBD1	TRBV20-1	TRBJ2-7	TGCAGTGCTAGAGGGGGACAGGGCCACGAGCAGTACTTC	CSARGGQGHEQYF
-	-	TRBV27	TRBJ2-4	TGTGCCAGCAGTTTGGCTCCTCAGGGACCTCAGTACTTC	CASSLAPQGPQYF
many	-	TRBV5-1	TRBJ2-7	TGCGCCAGCAGCAGCGCGGGGACACCTATGGCCTACGAGCAGTACTTC	CASSSAGTPMAYEQYF
many	-	TRBV5-1	TRBJ2-3	TGCGCCAGCAGCTTCCAGACTCCCGATACGCAGTATTTT	CASSFQTPDTQYF
-	TRBD2	TRBV5-3	TRBJ2-2	TGTGCCAGGGGCTTGGGACTAGCGGCGAACACCGGGGAGCTGTTTTTT	CARGLGLAANTGELFF
many	-	TRBV5-5	TRBJ1-6	TGTGCCAGCAGCTTGGCAAGGAGAGAGCGCGGACCCCTCCACTTT	CASSLARRERGPLHF
many	-	TRBV6-5	TRBJ2-7	TGTGCCAGCAAAGGCAGGAGCTACGAGCAGTACTTC	CASKGRSYEQYF
many	TRBD2	TRBV7-2	TRBJ2-2	TGTGCCAGCAGCTCCCGGACTAGCGGGTACACCGGGGAGCTGTTTTTT	CASSSRTSGYTGELFF
many	-	TRBV3-1	TRBJ1-2	TGTGCCAGCAGCCAAAAGTCGGTGTCTCTTTATGGCTACACCTTC	CASSQKSVSLYGYTF
many	TRBD2	TRBV4-3	TRBJ2-2	TGCGCCAGCAGCCCTATAGCGGGAGGGGTCACCGGGGAGCTGTTTTTT	CASSPIAGGVTGELFF
many	-	TRBV11-2	TRBJ2-1	TGTGCCAGCAGCTTAGGGGGGGGGCCCAGGGAGCAGTTCTTC	CASSLGGGPREQFF
-	TRBD1	TRBV7-2	TRBJ2-2	TGTGCCAGCAGGAGGGGACAGGGGGGTATCGGGGAGCTGTTTTTT	CASRRGQGGIGELFF
many	-	TRBV7-3	TRBJ2-3	TGTGCCAGCAGCTTTGGGCGGACTAGCACAGATACGCAGTATTTT	CASSFGRTSTDTQYF
-	TRBD2	TRBV18	TRBJ2-3	TGTGCCAGCTCAAGACTAGCGGGAGGGCATACGCAGTATTTT	CASSRLAGGHTQYF
few	TRBD1	TRBV7-2	TRBJ1-2	TGTGCCAGCAGCTTAGGGGGGACAGGGGAAAAGAACTATGGCTACACCTTC	CASSLGGTGEKNYGYTF
many	-	TRBV12-3/TRBV12-4	TRBJ1-6	TGTGCCAGCAGTTTAACGCTGAGGGATTCACCCCTCCACTTT	CASSLTLRDSPLHF
-	-	TRBV7-8	TRBJ2-7	TGTGCCAGCAGACCCGGGCGGGAAGGGTCCTACGAGCAGTACTTC	CASRPGREGSYEQYF
many	-	TRBV6-5	TRBJ2-5	TGTGCCAGCAGTTACAGGGGTGGGGGCCAAGAGACCCAGTACTTC	CASSYRGGGQETQYF
many	-	TRBV4-2	TRBJ2-1	TGTGCCAGCAGCCAAGACAGCTCCTACAATGAGCAGTTCTTC	CASSQDSSYNEQFF
many	TRBD1	TRBV4-2	TRBJ1-4	TGTGCCAGCAGCCAACTCGGGACAGCCGAAGAAAAACTGTTTTTT	CASSQLGTAEEKLFF
many	-	TRBV12-3/TRBV12-4	TRBJ2-7	TGTGCCAGCAGTTTAAGTATGTGGCAGGGGAAGTACGAGCAGTACTTC	CASSLSMWQGKYEQYF
many	TRBD2	TRBV20-1	TRBJ2-2	TGCAGTGCGCGCTCTAGCGGCGCGAACACCGGGGAGCTGTTTTTT	CSARSSGANTGELFF